The clone carrying this T cell receptor beta chain has a handful of counts. The data belong to a study of cytomegalovirus exposure and HLA in healthy donors. A multiplex PCR was run with 60 Vbeta primers and 13 Jbeta primers. Measured with immunoSEQ multiplex PCR; TCRdb has only the in-frame clones, and not every one. This sample carries fewer than 200,000 clones, approximately 80% of them seen once, and the ten largest clones take over 2%. Between the trimmed V and J ends, which lost 6 bases and 8 bases, there was a span of 13 bases. CDR1 and CDR2 from the germline V gene are DFQATT and SNEGSKA (reference sequence). This CDR3 has 11 amino acids.

This TCR was sampled from a man between 60 and 75 years old in good health and CMV-seronegative. The chain couples TRBV20-1 to TRBJ1-2; tentatively, D is TRBD1 (6 bases). The specimen sequenced was PBMCs. CDR3 nucleotides: TGCAGTGCCCCGGACAGAGGCGGCTACACCTTC. It specifies CSAPDRGGYTF.